The clone carrying this TCR beta chain appeared once. Germline lookup yields CDR1 SNHLY and CDR2 FYNNEI. Between the trimmed V and J ends, which lost 7 bases and 0 bases, there was a span of 10 bases. The CDR3 is 15 amino acids. Sequencing was performed with immunoSEQ multiplex PCR; in TCRdb, only in-frame clones are kept and a portion is missing. The top ten hold more than 4% of the sample, which has hundreds of thousands of clones, roughly 89% seen once. This record comes from a study of blood T cell repertoires in COVID-19. The chain has TRBV2 and TRBJ1-6, with no clear D. The receptor's source is a woman aged 25 to 39 with acute or convalescent COVID-19. Sequencing input: peripheral blood. CDR3 DNA: TGTGCCAGCAAACGTCAGTCCTCCTATAATTCACCCCTCCACTTT. Its protein product is CASKRQSSYNSPLHF.